This TCR beta chain was captured by sequencing in a study of T cell responses to AZD1222 COVID-19 vaccine. Study-wide points: Increases in Spike-specific TCR breadth and depth were seen after two AZD1222 doses. Donors skewed white British and female; clonal diversity was possibly underestimated.

Comments on this clone: Its target is not known.

Assay used: immunoSEQ multiplex PCR; TCRdb lists only in-frame clones, some missing. The sample has roughly 120,000 clones; around 90% are singletons. Here the sequenced sample was peripheral blood, taken 28 days after the second AZD1222 dose. The receptor was derived from an adult who received the AZD1222 COVID-19 vaccine.

The CDR3 DNA is TGTGCCAGCAGTTTCACAGGGGTCACACACGGCTACACCTTC. Amino acid sequence: CASSFTGVTHGYTF. The chain carries TRBV6-5 and TRBJ1-2, with 7 bases fitting TRBD1. The CDR3 is made up of 14 amino acids. With V trimmed by 4 bases and J by 8 bases, 10 bases remained unmatched. Germline loops: CDR1 MNHEY, CDR2 SVGAGI.